The source of this TCR beta chain is a study of OX40 agonist ivuxolimab in advanced cancers. The germline V gene has CDR1 MNHNY and CDR2 SVGAGI (reference sequence). The CDR3 covers 13 residues. Germline trimming cut 6 bases from V and 4 bases from J; bases unmatched to any gene: 5. This table comes from immunoSEQ multiplex PCR, and its TCRdb copy is limited to in-frame clones, with some not included. The sample contains 6,000 or so clones, about four fifths of which appear only once. Source: CD4+ or CD8+ T cells sorted from blood, taken in a trial of the OX40 agonist ivuxolimab. The chain recombines TRBV6-6 with TRBJ1-2; 7 nucleotides match TRBD1. The origin of this receptor is an adult with an advanced solid tumor such as melanoma, head and neck, liver or kidney cancer. The CDR3 DNA sequence: TGTGCCAGCAGCACAGGGGTCTTCTATGGCTACACCTTC. The encoded protein is CASSTGVFYGYTF.